The 10 T cell receptor beta chains listed next were all sequenced from one sample in a study of blood T cell repertoires in COVID-19 (dated by TCRdb to 2019 to 2021). Libraries were made using the immunoSEQ multiplex PCR assay. In TCRdb, the immuneACCESS table is reduced to in-frame sequences with V and J assigned. These tables do not hold every clone; where another copy was compared, an unresolved V gene accounts for under half, and the others remain unexplained. The sample profile shows some 25,000 clones; roughly 87% of them were found once. The ten largest clonotypes hold around 9.7% of the sample. The material sequenced was peripheral blood. These TCRs come from a man aged 70-80 years with acute or convalescent COVID-19.

The chain employs TRBV19 and TRBJ1-2; 7 nucleotides align to TRBD1. Germline values: CDR1 LNHDA, CDR2 SQIVND (reference sequence). This CDR3 has 14 residues. J gave up 2 bases and V 4 bases, and 4 bases lay outside the gene matches. For the CDR3, the DNA is TGTGCCAGTAGTAAACAACAGGGGAACTATGGCTACACCTTC. It yields the protein CASSKQQGNYGYTF.

This chain connects TRBV19 to TRBJ1-4; the D gene is possibly TRBD1 (5 bases). There are 17 residues in the CDR3. V dropped 2 bases and J dropped 8 bases, with 21 bases sitting between them. Looked up from germline, CDR1 is LNHDA and CDR2 is SQIVND (reference sequence). DNA for the CDR3: TGTGCCAGTAGTATATCACGGCAGGGCGGTGTAGGAGAAAAACTGTTTTTT. Its translation: CASSISRQGGVGEKLFF.

The chain is built from TRBV27 and TRBJ1-2; possibly TRBD1 for D (5 bases). Deletions cut 10 bases from V and 13 bases from J, with 19 bases between. The CDR3 covers 11 residues. Germline values: CDR1 MNHEY, CDR2 SMNVEV (reference sequence). CDR3: CATQATRVCTF. CDR3 nucleotides: TGTGCCACCCAGGCGACCAGGGTTTGCACCTTC.

This clone occurred a few times. The gene calls are TRBV6-5 and TRBJ1-2; 11 nucleotides line up with TRBD1. This CDR3 has 16 residues. Trimming took 2 bases from V and 4 from J; bases not matched to a gene: 6. Germline V gene sequence: CDR1 MNHEY, CDR2 SVGAGI. The CDR3 sequence is CASSYLRTGGSYGYTF. CDR3 in DNA: TGTGCCAGCAGTTACCTTAGGACAGGGGGCAGCTATGGCTACACCTTC.

The chain recombines TRBV5-5 with TRBJ2-1, with a tentative D call TRBD1 (6 bases). Trimming shortened V by 3 bases and J by 5 bases, and 9 bases separated the two germline ends. CDR3 length: 13 amino acids. Looked up from germline, CDR1 is SGHKS and CDR2 is YYEKEE (reference sequence). The CDR3: CASSSRGNNEQFF. CDR3 DNA sequence: TGTGCCAGCAGCTCCAGGGGAAACAATGAGCAGTTCTTC.

This chain uses TRBV10-3 with TRBJ2-7; TRBD1 might be the D (6 bases). V was pared by 2 bases and J by 0 bases, with 8 bases between. CDR1 and CDR2 from the germline V gene are ENHRY and SYGVKD. The CDR3 extends over 14 amino acids. The CDR3 loop reads CAISEDRSSYEQYF. The CDR3, as DNA: TGTGCCATCAGTGAGGACAGGAGCTCCTACGAGCAGTACTTC.

The J gene is TRBJ1-3, the V gene TRBV20-1; D perhaps matches TRBD1 (6 bases). Deletions cut 3 bases from V and 3 bases from J, with 15 bases between. Germline V gene data show CDR1 as DFQATT and CDR2 as SNEGSKA (reference sequence). The CDR3 loop spans 15 amino acids. The DNA of the CDR3 is TGCAGTGCTAGTCAGGGACAAACTGTTGGAAACACCATATATTTT. It translates to CSASQGQTVGNTIYF.

The chain links TRBV10-3 to TRBJ2-7; 11 nucleotides align to TRBD1. With 10 bases clipped from V and 6 bases from J, the junction kept 11 bases outside the gene matches. The CDR3 is 14 amino acids. Germline V CDR1 and CDR2: ENHRY, SYGVKD. The CDR3, as DNA: TGTGCCACCGTGGGGACAGGGGGTTCCGTCGAGCAGTACTTC. Encoded protein: CATVGTGGSVEQYF.

V usage is TRBV5-1 and J usage is TRBJ2-3; the match to TRBD1 covers 7 bases. The V gene's germline CDR1 is SGHRS and CDR2 YFSETQ. The V and J ends lost 6 bases and 1 base, in that order; junction bases with no gene match: 8. The CDR3 is made up of 15 amino acids. The CDR3 spells CASKSYRGGTDTQYF. In DNA, the CDR3 is TGCGCCAGCAAATCATACAGGGGAGGCACAGATACGCAGTATTTT.

The chain combines TRBV28 with TRBJ2-7; D might be TRBD2 (7 bases). Germline V gene data show CDR1 as MDHEN and CDR2 as SYDVKM. Trimming took 7 bases from V and 0 from J, leaving 19 bases between them. There are 16 residues in the CDR3. DNA of the CDR3: TGTGCCAGCACCCCCTCGGGGGGCAAGGGCTCCTACGAGCAGTACTTC. Amino acids: CASTPSGGKGSYEQYF.